This is a list of T cell receptor beta chains from one sample in a study of T cells in localized non-small cell lung cancer. Measured with immunoSEQ multiplex PCR; TCRdb has only the in-frame clones, and not every one. Of about 130,000 clones listed, 89% are singletons. The input for sequencing was peripheral blood, taken before any cancer treatment. These receptors came from a female donor over 55 with stage I lung adenocarcinoma. CDR3s include the opening cysteine and the closing phenylalanine or tryptophan. A D gene is named only where the DNA matches it firmly. The size of a clone is reported for some rows only, either as once, few or many, or as a class for expanded clones.

>TRBJ1-3|NA|NA|TRBV5-1
TGCGCCAGCAGCGACGGACGGAATTCTGGAAACACCATATATTTT
CASSDGRNSGNTIYF
>TRBJ1-5|NA|NA|TRBV28
TGTGCCAGCAGTTCCCCCAGGGACAATCAGCCCCAGCATTTT
CASSSPRDNQPQHF
>TRBJ1-1|TRBD1|NA|TRBV10-3
TGTGCCATCAAGAACCCGGGACAGGGGCCCCACAATGAAGCTTTCTTT
CAIKNPGQGPHNEAFF
>TRBJ1-2|NA|once|TRBV27
TGTGCCAGCAGGACTATAACCACAGGGCTCAACTATGGCTACACCTTC
CASRTITTGLNYGYTF
>TRBJ2-7|TRBD2|NA|TRBV28
TGTGCCAGCAGACTCCCCCCCCAAGGGCGGGAGAACTACGAGCAGTACTTC
CASRLPPQGRENYEQYF
>TRBJ2-2|NA|once|TRBV19
TGTGCCAGTAGGGGGTTCAACCGAATCACCGGGGAGCTGTTTTTT
CASRGFNRITGELFF
>TRBJ2-7|TRBD1|once|TRBV15
TGTGCCACCAGCAGAAATTCAGGGGGCCTCGACGAGCAGTACTTC
CATSRNSGGLDEQYF
>TRBJ2-1|TRBD2|NA|TRBV5-6
TGTGCCAGCATACGGGGACTAGCGGAGTACAATGAGCAGTTCTTC
CASIRGLAEYNEQFF
>TRBJ2-7|TRBD1|NA|TRBV5-1
TGCGCCAGCAGCCTCGTCGACAGGGACTACGAGCAGTACTTC
CASSLVDRDYEQYF
>TRBJ2-5|NA|NA|TRBV29-1
TGCAGCGTTGAAATGAGCCAGGAGACCCAGTACTTC
CSVEMSQETQYF
>TRBJ1-2|NA|NA|TRBV2
TGTGCCAGCAGTGATCGGTTGGCCTACACCTTC
CASSDRLAYTF
>TRBJ1-5|NA|NA|TRBV30
TGTGCCTGGAGTGGGACAGCCCGCGAAGAGCCCCAGCATTTT
CAWSGTAREEPQHF
>TRBJ2-2|NA|few|TRBV9
TGTGCCAGCAGCGTAATAGGGGCCCCCGGGGAGCTGTTTTTT
CASSVIGAPGELFF
>TRBJ1-6|TRBD1|NA|TRBV27
TGTGCCAGCAGCGGACAGGCGGGCAATTCACCCCTCCACTTT
CASSGQAGNSPLHF